The present entry profiles one TCR beta chain with its context. The antigen it recognizes is unknown. Base qualities are missing; no much larger clone stands one base away. The data originate from a study of T-cell reconstitution after alpha-beta-depleted transplantation in children (dated by TCRdb to 2016 to 2017). Regarding the study in general: Using TCR repertoire profiling, the study followed T-cell immune reconstitution in a quantitative way in children after TCRalphabeta/CD19-depleted allogeneic hematopoietic cell transplantation.

The germline V gene (reference sequence) supplies CDR1 DFQATT and CDR2 SNEGSKA. The cysteine opens and the phenylalanine closes a CDR3 of 16 amino acids. Just CDR3 DNA is preserved here, 48 bases in frame from base 1. Trimming costs V 6 bases and J 0 bases, and their ends lie 18 bases apart. The paper as a whole reports these results and caveats: In some patients, the high TCRbeta diversity seen at day 60 was put down to recipient T cells and intrathymic progenitors that had survived conditioning. The apparently early recovery of alphabetaT-cell counts about two months after transplant reportedly depended on only several hundred rapidly expanded clones that came from non-depleted graft cells. Over subsequent months, a decline in hyperexpanded clone frequencies was noted, and after one year, T-cell counts and TCRbeta diversity were mostly ascribed to newly produced T cells.

The treatment or condition label, read with the paper, signifies: allogeneic hematopoietic cell transplantation with graft depleted of TCRalphabeta T cells and CD19 B cells. The children who served as transplant recipients had been given grafts of TCRalphabeta/CD19-depleted allogeneic hematopoietic cells. The method behind the library was PCR. TCRdb names Illumina HiSeq 2500 as the instrument used. TCR library preparation used molecular barcoding, with unique molecular identifiers applied to normalize quantification of the TCRbeta repertoire. Using fastp trimming at Q25 and MiXCR clonotype assembly, TCRdb reanalyzed the public sequencing data and kept in-frame beta chains. CDR3 protein duplicates are merged, each entry listing the most common genes and DNA. This sample is represented by about 120,000 distinct CDR3 sequences; 10% of them were singletons. The ten largest make up under 35% of the sample.

The sequence was collected from a boy aged 2 to 9 with acute lymphoblastic leukemia, due to receive a stem cell transplant. The rearrangement joined TRBV20-1 to TRBJ2-4, with TRBD2 perhaps the D gene, on 5 matching bases. The material sequenced was PBMCs, taken before TCRalphabeta/CD19-depleted stem cell transplant. CDR3 reads: CSAPHSRTLAKNIQYF. Here is the DNA: TGCAGTGCCCCACACTCGCGGACTCTAGCCAAAAACATTCAGTACTTC.